The sequence of this TCR beta chain was determined in a study of T cells in Graves' hyperthyroidism and ophthalmopathy. RNA transcripts were the template for amplifying TCR beta CDR3 regions. HTBI primers were the set used in a first-round RT-PCR of the TCR CDR3. TCRdb analysed the multiplex PCR reads with MiXCR anew, one entry per CDR3 protein. This table holds 330,000 or so distinct CDR3 sequences, roughly 18% found once. The V gene lost 6 bases and the J gene lost 2 bases, with 13 bases spanning the gap. The CDR3 covers 14 residues. Germline V gives CDR1 SGHAT, CDR2 FQNNGV. This clonotype has a count of ten or more.

Sequencing used blood. The rearrangement uses TRBV11-2 and TRBJ1-2; no firm D call. The clonotype was recovered from a woman aged 40 to 49 with Graves' ophthalmopathy. DNA for the CDR3: TGTGCCAGCAGTTTGGGTGGACGGAACTATGGCTACACCTTC. Translation: CASSLGGRNYGYTF.